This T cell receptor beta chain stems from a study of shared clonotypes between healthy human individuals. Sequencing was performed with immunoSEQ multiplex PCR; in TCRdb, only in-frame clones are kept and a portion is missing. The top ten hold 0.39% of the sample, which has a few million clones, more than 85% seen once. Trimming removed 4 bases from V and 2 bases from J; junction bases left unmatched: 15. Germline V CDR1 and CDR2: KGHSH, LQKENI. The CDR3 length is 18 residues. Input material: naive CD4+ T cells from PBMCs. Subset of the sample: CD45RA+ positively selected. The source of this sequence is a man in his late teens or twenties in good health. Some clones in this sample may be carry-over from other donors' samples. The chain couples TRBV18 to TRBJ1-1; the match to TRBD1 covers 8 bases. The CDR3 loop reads CASSLTRQGANFNTEAFF. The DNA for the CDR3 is TGTGCCAGCTCACTAACCCGGCAGGGGGCGAATTTTAACACTGAAGCTTTCTTT.